Ten or more counts support the clone carrying this TCR beta chain. The antigen is undetermined. Aged 18 to 65, the patients had hyperthyroidism that was newly diagnosed and had lasted under 2 months. Pregnant or lactating patients were excluded, as were those with uncontrolled infection or other autoimmune disease. The sample comes from a study of T cells in Graves' hyperthyroidism and ophthalmopathy. Notes on the study in general: Model-based prediction identified ophthalmopathy a median roughly 6.1 months prior to its onset.

Researchers took RNA transcripts and amplified the TCR beta CDR3 regions from them. The TCR CDR3 was amplified in a first-round RT-PCR using the HTBI primer set. A single record per CDR3 protein comes from TCRdb applying MiXCR to the multiplex PCR reads. The top ten clones hold around 3.9% of a sample with about 620,000 distinct CDR3 sequences, around 15% of them seen once. Germline loops: CDR1 SGHTA, CDR2 FQGNSA. There are 14 residues in the CDR3. V was cut by 5 bases and J by 3 bases, with 14 bases left in between. The source material was blood. The gene calls are TRBV7-2 and TRBJ2-7, with D possibly being TRBD2 (6 bases). This sequence was found in a woman aged 25 to 39 with Graves' hyperthyroidism. CDR3 amino acids: CASSPRGRLYEQYF. The CDR3 DNA sequence: TGTGCCAGCAGCCCCCGGGGGAGGCTCTACGAGCAGTACTTC.